These 19 T cell receptor beta chains share one sample of origin, sequenced in a study of CD8 T cells in ankylosing spondylitis. Using its own MiXCR run on the 5' RACE reads, TCRdb lists one record per CDR3 protein. The data contain around 440,000 distinct CDR3 sequences, about a sixth of them singletons. General study findings and limits: A TCR beta motif made of about 8 highly homologous variants seemed typical of ankylosing spondylitis blood.

The antigens these receptors bind are not known. Input material: blood, either unsorted or a sorted T cell fraction (not recorded which). The receptors originated from a male donor with ankylosing spondylitis.

The CDR3 region is CSASTSGRGPDTQYF. The CDR3, as DNA: TGCAGTGCTTCCACTAGCGGGAGGGGTCCAGATACGCAGTATTTT. V is TRBV20-1 and J is TRBJ2-3; the match to TRBD2 covers 13 bases. V lost 5 bases and J lost 4; bases outside the gene matches: 6. The germline gives CDR1 DFQATT, CDR2 SNEGSKA (reference sequence). The length of the CDR3 is 15 residues.

The chain joins TRBV6-4 to TRBJ1-1; D gene ambiguous. This CDR3 spans 14 amino acids. V was pared by 5 bases and J by 7 bases, with 17 bases between. CDR1 MRHNA and CDR2 SNTAGT come from the germline V gene. The CDR3 coding sequence is TGTGCCAGCAGTCTGATTTACGGGGAGGGTGAAGCTTTCTTT. Its protein is CASSLIYGEGEAFF.

This clonotype was seen more than once but under ten times. V is TRBV20-1 and J is TRBJ1-4; tentatively, D is TRBD1 (6 bases). This CDR3 is 16 amino acids long. V lost 6 bases to trimming and J lost 5 bases, with 22 bases between them. The germline gives CDR1 DFQATT, CDR2 SNEGSKA (reference sequence). The CDR3 loop reads CSAGGALGVTNEKLFF. As DNA, the CDR3 is TGCAGTGCCGGGGGGGCACTGGGAGTGACGAATGAAAAACTGTTTTTT.

This clonotype has more than one count but fewer than ten. The rearrangement uses TRBV19 and TRBJ2-4; D unresolved. CDR3 length equals 13 residues. CDR1 is LNHDA, CDR2 SQIVND, per germline (reference sequence). With 6 bases removed from V and 1 base from J, the gap between germline ends came to 7 bases. Here the CDR3 DNA reads TGTGCCAGTAGGGAGAATGCCAAAAACATTCAGTACTTC. This codes for CASRENAKNIQYF.

The V call is TRBV2, the J call TRBJ2-1, with 9 bases fitting TRBD1. Unmatched junction bases numbered 6, after V lost 5 bases and J lost 1 base. This CDR3 is built from 16 residues. Germline loops: CDR1 SNHLY, CDR2 FYNNEI. CDR3 bases: TGTGCCAGCAGTCGTGACAGGGGGAGTTCCTACAATGAGCAGTTCTTC. This sequence encodes CASSRDRGSSYNEQFF.

This clonotype occurred many times. This chain joins TRBV18 and TRBJ2-1; 9 nucleotides match TRBD1. Germline CDR1 is KGHSH and CDR2 is LQKENI. Trimming cost V 8 bases and J 4 bases; bases outside gene matches: 6. The CDR3 runs 14 residues. CDR3: CASSPGQGYNEQFF. The CDR3 nucleotides are TGTGCCAGCAGCCCGGGACAGGGATACAATGAGCAGTTCTTC.

This clonotype was picked up a small number of times. The CDR3 coding sequence is TGTGCCACCAGCAGAAGAGTGACAGGGGGCGACGAGCAGTACTTC. It is translated as CATSRRVTGGDEQYF. The chain recombines TRBV15 with TRBJ2-7; 10 bases line up with TRBD1. CDR3 length equals 15 residues. Trimming took 2 bases from V and 5 from J; bases not matched to a gene: 6. Germline CDR1 LNHNV, CDR2 YYDKDF (reference sequence).

The chain carries TRBV20-1 and TRBJ2-1, with 9 bases that match TRBD2. The CDR3 totals 15 residues. Trimming took 5 bases from V and 7 from J; bases not matched to a gene: 12. CDR1 is DFQATT and CDR2 is SNEGSKA in the germline V gene (reference sequence). CDR3: CSAGPGLAGKNEQFF. The CDR3 DNA follows: TGCAGTGCTGGACCGGGGCTAGCGGGAAAGAATGAGCAGTTCTTC.

V usage is TRBV7-3 and J usage is TRBJ2-1, with D hard to call. Germline loops: CDR1 SGHTA, CDR2 FQGTGA. This CDR3 spans 13 amino acids. V was trimmed by 2 bases and J by 4 bases, leaving 6 bases between them. The CDR3 sequence: CASSLGKYNEQFF. The CDR3 DNA sequence: TGTGCCAGCAGCTTAGGGAAGTACAATGAGCAGTTCTTC.

This clonotype was detected only a few times. The chain employs TRBV7-9 and TRBJ1-2; perhaps TRBD1 as D (6 bases). Trimming pared 4 bases from V and 6 bases from J, leaving 12 bases between. The CDR3 loop spans 13 amino acids. CDR1 and CDR2 from the germline V gene are SEHNR and FQNEAQ (reference sequence). CDR3 in DNA: TGTGCCAGCAGCTCAACACAGGGAAATGGCTACACCTTC. Translating gives CASSSTQGNGYTF.

This clonotype came up a few times. The rearrangement uses TRBV29-1 and TRBJ2-7; TRBD1 matches 10 bases. The CDR3 spans 16 residues. From germline, CDR1 is SQVTM and CDR2 ANQGSEA. V dropped 7 bases and J dropped 0; count of bases not matched to a gene: 12. The CDR3 region is CSASGTGQGSSYEQYF. The CDR3 region has the DNA TGCAGCGCCTCGGGAACGGGACAGGGGAGCTCCTACGAGCAGTACTTC.

The rearrangement joins TRBV6-5 to TRBJ1-2; 9 bases fit TRBD1. CDR1 MNHEY and CDR2 SVGAGI come from the germline V gene. The CDR3 has 19 amino acids. After removal of 0 bases from V and 4 bases from J, the junction contained 15 bases not matched to a gene. The CDR3 here is CASSYSGPGQGSHIYGYTF. In nucleotides, the CDR3 is TGTGCCAGCAGTTACTCGGGCCCGGGACAGGGTAGCCACATCTATGGCTACACCTTC.

This chain connects TRBV3-1 to TRBJ2-5; 8 nucleotides line up with TRBD2. This CDR3 contains 13 residues. J gave up 9 bases and V 3 bases, and 6 bases lay outside the gene matches. Germline CDR1 reads LGHDT; CDR2 reads YNNKEL (reference sequence). The CDR3 reads CASSQTISGAQYF. The CDR3 region has the DNA TGTGCCAGCAGCCAGACGATTAGCGGGGCCCAGTACTTC.

The chain employs TRBV12-3 or TRBV12-4 and TRBJ2-7, with 8 positions matching TRBD1. J was trimmed by 5 bases and V by 5 bases; bases with no gene match: 8. The CDR3 consists of 14 residues. CDR3 in amino acids: CASSLQGESDEQYF. The CDR3 nucleotides are TGTGCCAGCAGTCTACAGGGGGAGTCGGACGAGCAGTACTTC.

This clonotype was observed a handful of times. V gene TRBV7-8 combines with J gene TRBJ1-5; D ambiguous. The CDR3 extends over 15 amino acids. The V gene lost 5 bases and the J gene lost 6 bases, with 17 bases spanning the gap. Germline V CDR1 and CDR2: SGHVS, FQNEAQ. The CDR3 nucleotides are TGTGCCAGCAGCCAAACTATGAGTGGAGGTCAGCCCCAGCATTTT. This encodes CASSQTMSGGQPQHF. The full variable domain, with the rest looked up from reference TRBV7-8 and TRBJ1-5, is GAGVSQSPRYKVAKRGQDVALRCDPISGHVSLFWYQQALGQGPEFLTYFQNEAQLDKSGLPSDRFFAERPEGSVSTLKIQRTQQEDSAVYLCASSQTMSGGQPQHFGDGTRLSIL.

This clonotype has more than one count but fewer than ten. The chain combines TRBV28 with TRBJ2-6, with TRBD1 identical over 7 bases. V lost 3 bases to trimming and J lost 4 bases; unmatched junction nucleotides: 9. The CDR3 is made up of 17 amino acids. Germline CDR1 and CDR2: MDHEN and SYDVKM. The CDR3 nucleotides are TGTGCCAGCAGTTTGACAGGGTATCTTTCCGGGGCCAACGTCCTGACTTTC. It yields the protein CASSLTGYLSGANVLTF. The whole variable domain, filled in from reference TRBV28 and TRBJ2-6, reads DVKVTQSSRYLVKRTGEKVFLECVQDMDHENMFWYRQDPGLGLRLIYFSYDVKMKEKGDIPEGYSVSREKKERFSLILESASTNQTSMYLCASSLTGYLSGANVLTFGAGSRLTVL.

This clonotype was observed at least ten times. This chain uses TRBV11-3 with TRBJ1-1; D is uncertain. Trimming cost V 3 bases and J 7 bases, with 12 bases left between them. Germline V gene data show CDR1 as SGHNT and CDR2 as YENEEA. The CDR3 is 13 amino acids. The DNA of the CDR3 is TGTGCCAGCAGCTTTGAGCCAGAGCTTGAAGCTTTCTTT. It codes for CASSFEPELEAFF.

This clonotype appeared a few times. The chain is built from TRBV6-1 and TRBJ1-1; possibly TRBD1 for D (5 bases). V was trimmed by 8 bases and J by 1 base, leaving 14 bases between them. The CDR3 length is 14 residues. The V gene's germline CDR1 is MNHNS and CDR2 SASEGT. In nucleotides, the CDR3 is TGTGCCAGCTATCCGGGCAGGGCGAACACTGAAGCTTTCTTT. Amino acids: CASYPGRANTEAFF.

The chain is built from TRBV5-1 and TRBJ2-7, with a weak D call TRBD1 (5 bases). The germline gives CDR1 SGHRS, CDR2 YFSETQ. With 3 bases removed from V and 0 bases from J, the gap between germline ends came to 16 bases. The CDR3 is 16 amino acids. CDR3 amino acids: CASSSAGYWASYEQYF. The CDR3, as DNA: TGCGCCAGCAGCTCAGCAGGGTATTGGGCCTCCTACGAGCAGTACTTC. Complete variable domain (other parts from reference TRBV5-1 and TRBJ2-7): KAGVTQTPRYLIKTRGQQVTLSCSPISGHRSVSWYQQTPGQGLQFLFEYFSETQRNKGNFPGRFSGRQFSNSRSEMNVSTLELGDSALYLCASSSAGYWASYEQYFGPGTRLTVT.